This entry lists 16 T cell receptor beta chains sequenced from one sample in a study of T cell changes during pregnancy in multiple sclerosis. Clones were read by immunoSEQ multiplex PCR, and TCRdb kept only the in-frame ones, dropping some. The repertoire includes 60,000 to 85,000 clones, just under 95% of them detected once, and roughly 3.9% sits in the top ten. Source: peripheral blood, taken after pregnancy. Every receptor here comes from a female donor in good health, enrolled as a control in a pregnancy study.

This clone was found a few times. The chain employs TRBV7-9 and TRBJ2-7, with D tentatively TRBD1 (5 bases). Trimming stripped 4 bases from V and 4 bases from J, with 8 bases between. This CDR3 region has 12 residues. Germline loops: CDR1 SEHNR, CDR2 FQNEAQ (reference sequence). The CDR3 DNA reads as TGTGCCAGCAGCTCATCAGGGTACGAGCAGTACTTC. This translates into CASSSSGYEQYF.

The chain has TRBV10-1 and TRBJ2-6, with TRBD1 matching 7 bases. The CDR3 is made up of 17 amino acids. Per the germline V gene, CDR1 is WNHNN and CDR2 is SYGVQD (reference sequence). V trimming: 6 bases; J trimming: 0 bases; junction bases outside the gene matches: 8. Here the CDR3 DNA reads TGCGCCAGCAGCCGGGACAGAAGTTTCTCTGGGGCCAACGTCCTGACTTTC. Residues: CASSRDRSFSGANVLTF.

The chain has TRBV2 and TRBJ1-1, with 8 bases fitting TRBD1. CDR1 is SNHLY, CDR2 FYNNEI, per germline. V was pared by 2 bases and J by 7 bases, with 6 bases of the junction left unmatched. CDR3 length: 14 residues. The CDR3, as DNA: TGTGCCAGCAGTGAACTCCAGGGGGCGAATGAAGCTTTCTTT. It is translated as CASSELQGANEAFF.

The chain employs TRBV10-1 and TRBJ1-3; a possible D gene is TRBD1 (5 bases). Per the germline V gene, CDR1 is WNHNN and CDR2 is SYGVQD (reference sequence). The CDR3 consists of 15 residues. Trimming took 0 bases from V and 0 from J, leaving 6 bases between them. The CDR3, as DNA: TGCGCCAGCAGTGAGTCCGGGGGCTCTGGAAACACCATATATTTT. Its protein is CASSESGGSGNTIYF.

The chain is built from TRBV27 and TRBJ2-1; the D is unclear. From germline, CDR1 is MNHEY and CDR2 SMNVEV (reference sequence). This CDR3 has 15 residues. With 1 base removed from V and 0 bases from J, the gap between germline ends came to 7 bases. In DNA, the CDR3 is TGTGCCAGCAGTTTATATAGGAGCTCCTACAATGAGCAGTTCTTC. Translation gives CASSLYRSSYNEQFF.

The rearrangement uses TRBV19 and TRBJ2-2; D gene ambiguous. The CDR3 has 12 amino acids. Trimming stripped 4 bases from V and 7 bases from J, with 7 bases between. In germline, CDR1 is LNHDA, CDR2 SQIVND (reference sequence). The CDR3 DNA sequence: TGTGCCAGTAGTACCCCCCGCGGGGAGCTGTTTTTT. Translating it yields CASSTPRGELFF.

The chain carries TRBV6-4 and TRBJ1-2; TRBD1 agrees at 9 bases. Germline-derived CDR1 and CDR2 are MRHNA and SNTAGT. The CDR3 is made up of 14 amino acids. Trimming removed 2 bases from V and 7 bases from J; junction bases left unmatched: 5. In DNA form, the CDR3 reads TGTGCCAGCAGTGACGCCACAGGGGGCTCTGGCTACACCTTC. This gives the protein CASSDATGGSGYTF.

This chain connects TRBV28 to TRBJ1-2, with TRBD1 as a possible D gene (6 bases). V lost 4 bases and J 0 bases, leaving 9 bases between the germline ends. Per germline, CDR1 MDHEN and CDR2 SYDVKM. There are 14 residues in the CDR3. In DNA form, the CDR3 reads TGTGCCAGCAGTTCGACAGGCCCTAACTATGGCTACACCTTC. The encoded protein is CASSSTGPNYGYTF.

The chain carries TRBV6-4 and TRBJ2-3; 8 positions match TRBD1. V was clipped by 0 bases and J by 4 bases; unmatched bases: 0. This CDR3 region has 14 residues. The germline V gene has CDR1 MRHNA and CDR2 SNTAGT. The CDR3 region is CASSDSQGADTQYF. The CDR3 DNA reads as TGTGCCAGCAGTGACTCACAGGGGGCAGATACGCAGTATTTT.

This chain joins TRBV6-4 and TRBJ1-2; D not certain. V lost 3 bases, J lost 5 bases, and 16 bases lay in between. Germline CDR1 and CDR2: MRHNA and SNTAGT. The CDR3 contains 15 residues. CDR3 in amino acids: CASSERAASIYGYTF. The CDR3 DNA reads TGTGCCAGCAGTGAGAGGGCAGCAAGCATTTATGGCTACACCTTC.

This sequence joins TRBV4-1 and TRBJ2-1, with 8 bases matching TRBD2. The CDR3 spans 15 residues. CDR1 MGHRA and CDR2 YSYEKL come from the germline V gene. After removal of 0 bases from V and 7 bases from J, the junction contained 5 bases not matched to a gene. The CDR3: CASSQDSGSLNEQFF. In nucleotides, the CDR3 is TGCGCCAGCAGCCAAGACAGCGGGAGTTTGAATGAGCAGTTCTTC.

The V gene is TRBV28, the J gene TRBJ1-2; 10 nucleotides align to TRBD1. The germline gives CDR1 MDHEN, CDR2 SYDVKM. This CDR3 region has 12 residues. CDR3 sequence: CAFGTGVEGYTF. Here the CDR3 DNA reads TGTGCTTTCGGGACAGGGGTGGAAGGCTACACCTTC.

This chain uses TRBV25-1 with TRBJ2-7, with TRBD1 matching over 7 bases. The CDR3 loop spans 15 amino acids. V lost 2 bases and J lost 2; bases outside the gene matches: 6. Germline V gene sequence: CDR1 MGHDK, CDR2 SYGVNS. Here the CDR3 reads CASSEQGVLAYEQYF. CDR3 DNA: TGTGCCAGCAGTGAACAGGGGGTGTTAGCCTACGAGCAGTACTTC.

The chain recombines TRBV7-9 with TRBJ2-5; no clear D gene. Per germline, CDR1 SEHNR and CDR2 FQNEAQ (reference sequence). The CDR3 is made up of 15 amino acids. The germline V and J ends were trimmed by 0 bases and 3 bases, with 11 bases remaining between them. CDR3 amino acids: CASSLAQTEEETQYF. CDR3 nucleotide sequence: TGTGCCAGCAGCTTAGCTCAAACCGAGGAAGAGACCCAGTACTTC.

The J gene is TRBJ2-3, the V gene TRBV5-4; 13 positions agree with TRBD2. Trimming at V came to 7 bases and at J to 0 bases, leaving 8 bases not matched to a gene. CDR3 length equals 17 residues. The germline V gene encodes CDR1 SGHNT and CDR2 YYREEE (reference sequence). The CDR3 here is CASFLRTSGGSTDTQYF. In nucleotides, the CDR3 is TGTGCCAGCTTCCTACGGACTAGCGGGGGTAGCACAGATACGCAGTATTTT.

This clone was counted once. The rearrangement links TRBV20-1 to TRBJ2-5, with D unclear. The CDR3 contains 11 residues. The V and J ends lost 3 bases and 5 bases respectively, with 7 bases between them. CDR1 is DFQATT, CDR2 SNEGSKA, per germline (reference sequence). The CDR3 nucleotides are TGCAGTGCTAGGATCGGGGAGACCCAGTACTTC. Its protein is CSARIGETQYF.